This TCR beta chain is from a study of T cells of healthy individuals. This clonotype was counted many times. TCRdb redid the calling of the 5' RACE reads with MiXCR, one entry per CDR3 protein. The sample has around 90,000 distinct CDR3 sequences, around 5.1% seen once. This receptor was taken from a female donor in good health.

The DNA of the CDR3 is TGTGCCAGCAGTCCGGGAAGACCTAGCACAGATACGCAGTATTTT. It codes for CASSPGRPSTDTQYF. V gene TRBV28 combines with J gene TRBJ2-3; D might be TRBD2 (5 bases). Germline V gene sequence: CDR1 MDHEN, CDR2 SYDVKM. The length of the CDR3 is 15 residues. Trimming stripped 5 bases from V and 0 bases from J, with 12 bases between.